These 32 T cell receptor beta chains originate from one sample sequenced in a study of graft-versus-host responses after intestinal transplantation. The starting material, graft tissue, was processed to release intraepithelial and lamina propria lymphocytes. The repertoire was sequenced with immunoSEQ multiplex PCR; TCRdb's copy has only in-frame clones and lacks some. The table has approximately 12,000 clones, less than 80% seen once. The sample here was ileum tissue, taken 23 days after intestinal transplant. Receptors were obtained from a human patient who received an intestinal transplant, so some T cells may come from the graft donor.

V gene TRBV20-1 combines with J gene TRBJ1-2; D is unclear. There are 10 residues in the CDR3. With 5 bases removed from V and 7 bases from J, the gap between germline ends came to 8 bases. Per germline, CDR1 DFQATT and CDR2 SNEGSKA (reference sequence). The CDR3 loop is CSASELGYTF. The CDR3, as DNA: TGCAGTGCTTCCGAGCTTGGCTACACCTTC.

In its sample, this clone ranks as large. CDR3 nucleotides: TGCGCCAGCAGCCAAGACAGGGGCTACGAGCAGTACTTC. Translation gives CASSQDRGYEQYF. This chain connects TRBV4-3 to TRBJ2-7, with D maybe TRBD1 (6 bases). V shed 0 bases and J shed 3 bases, with 6 bases lying between them. CDR1 LGHNA and CDR2 YSLEER come from the germline V gene. CDR3 size: 13 residues.

This clone has only one observation. The rearrangement joins TRBV19 to TRBJ2-1, with D hard to call. This CDR3 is 15 amino acids long. Germline CDR1 reads LNHDA; CDR2 reads SQIVND (reference sequence). V was shortened by 3 bases and J by 1 base, with 10 bases between the two germline ends. Here the CDR3 reads CASSMVLSSYNEQFF. Written as DNA, the CDR3 is TGTGCCAGTAGTATGGTCCTCTCTTCCTACAATGAGCAGTTCTTC.

This clone was counted a few times. The V and J genes are TRBV9 and TRBJ2-1; 14 bases map to TRBD2. Losses at the gene ends were 0 bases for V and 0 bases for J; bases not matched to a gene: 11. This CDR3 spans 21 amino acids. Germline V gene sequence: CDR1 SGDLS, CDR2 YYNGEE. CDR3 DNA sequence: TGTGCCAGCAGCGTAGAGTACTCCGAGACTAGCGGGAGGGCCTCCTACAATGAGCAGTTCTTC. Translating it yields CASSVEYSETSGRASYNEQFF.

V gene TRBV7-9 combines with J gene TRBJ1-6; maybe TRBD1 (5 bases). Germline values: CDR1 SEHNR, CDR2 FQNEAQ (reference sequence). CDR3 length: 14 amino acids. V shed 4 bases and J shed 6 bases, with 10 bases lying between them. The CDR3 nucleotides are TGTGCCAGCAGCTGGACAAGATCTAATTCACCCCTCCACTTT. Amino acid sequence: CASSWTRSNSPLHF.

For this clone: A junction end diverges from the germline sequence, so it may reflect a read error. The V gene is TRBV28, the J gene TRBJ2-7, with D possibly matching TRBD1 (6 bases). Germline V gene sequence: CDR1 MDHEN, CDR2 SYDVKM. The CDR3 extends over 12 amino acids. CDR3 amino acids: CASSDNRDTRSF. The CDR3 DNA reads TGTGCCAGCAGTGACAACCGGGACACCCGTTCCTTC.

The chain has TRBV2 and TRBJ1-1; D is unresolved. V lost 8 bases and J lost 3, with 16 bases in between. This CDR3 comprises 14 residues. CDR1 and CDR2 (germline): SNHLY, FYNNEI. DNA of the CDR3: TGTGCCAGCCGGGCAGAGGGTCGGTACACTGAAGCTTTCTTT. Translation: CASRAEGRYTEAFF.

J is TRBJ2-7 and V is TRBV28; no reliable D call. V shed 10 bases and J shed 7 bases, with 17 bases lying between them. Germline lookup yields CDR1 MDHEN and CDR2 SYDVKM. The CDR3 totals 12 residues. The CDR3 region is CATSLSPGEQYF. The CDR3 DNA sequence: TGTGCCACCTCCCTTAGTCCGGGTGAGCAGTACTTC.

The chain links TRBV30 to TRBJ2-1; 9 positions match TRBD1. The CDR3 is 15 amino acids. The germline V gene has CDR1 GTSNPN and CDR2 SVGIG (reference sequence). Trimming cost V 3 bases and J 3 bases; bases outside gene matches: 6. CDR3 DNA: TGTGCCTGGAGCCCCGGGACAGGGAGCTACAATGAGCAGTTCTTC. This encodes CAWSPGTGSYNEQFF.

This clone was seen only a few times. The rearrangement uses TRBV27 and TRBJ1-4, with 8 bases lining up with TRBD1. Germline V gene sequence: CDR1 MNHEY, CDR2 SMNVEV (reference sequence). This CDR3 is built from 16 residues. J gave up 5 bases and V 5 bases, and 10 bases lay outside the gene matches. This CDR3 is CASSPHPTGENEKLFF. The CDR3 DNA follows: TGTGCCAGCAGTCCGCACCCGACAGGGGAGAATGAAAAACTGTTTTTT.

This clone is labeled medium-sized. The CDR3 DNA reads TGCGCCAGCAGCCCTCGCAACAATGAGCAGTTCTTC. Its translation is CASSPRNNEQFF. The J gene is TRBJ2-1, the V gene TRBV4-1, with D uncertain. V gave up 4 bases and J gave up 5 bases, with 6 bases separating them. This CDR3 contains 12 residues. Looked up from germline, CDR1 is MGHRA and CDR2 is YSYEKL.

The CDR3: CASSFSGQGQTQYF. CDR3 DNA sequence: TGTGCCAGCAGCTTCTCCGGACAGGGTCAGACCCAGTACTTC. The genes are TRBV5-6 and TRBJ2-5, with 8 bases fitting TRBD1. Losses at the gene ends were 2 bases for V and 6 bases for J; bases not matched to a gene: 6. Germline CDR1 SGHDT, CDR2 YYEEEE. This CDR3 contains 14 residues.

This clone was recorded a few times. The rearrangement links TRBV19 to TRBJ2-3; 11 nucleotides agree with TRBD1. V shed 4 bases, J shed 4 bases, and the junction held 4 bases outside the gene matches. The CDR3 has 15 residues. Germline-derived CDR1 and CDR2 are LNHDA and SQIVND (reference sequence). Written as DNA, the CDR3 is TGTGCCAGTAGTACGGACAGGGGGCGTGCAGATACGCAGTATTTT. This sequence encodes CASSTDRGRADTQYF.

This chain uses TRBV2 with TRBJ1-2, with TRBD1 as a possible D gene (5 bases). The CDR3 runs to 13 residues. CDR1 SNHLY and CDR2 FYNNEI come from the germline V gene. The germline V and J ends were trimmed by 6 bases and 4 bases, with 12 bases remaining between them. The CDR3 coding sequence is TGTGCCAGCAGCCTCGGGGGGTTCTATGGCTACACCTTC. It is translated as CASSLGGFYGYTF.

This clone has just a few counts. This chain joins TRBV28 and TRBJ2-1; 9 positions match TRBD2. The CDR3 covers 18 residues. Trimming removed 5 bases from V and 3 bases from J; junction bases left unmatched: 14. Germline CDR1 and CDR2: MDHEN and SYDVKM. This CDR3 reads CASSPPSPSGTFYNEQFF. As DNA, the CDR3 is TGTGCCAGCAGTCCCCCCTCCCCTAGCGGGACTTTCTACAATGAGCAGTTCTTC. Based on the CDR3 plus reference TRBV28 and TRBJ2-1, the full variable domain is DVKVTQSSRYLVKRTGEKVFLECVQDMDHENMFWYRQDPGLGLRLIYFSYDVKMKEKGDIPEGYSVSREKKERFSLILESASTNQTSMYLCASSPPSPSGTFYNEQFFGPGTRLTVL.

The V gene is TRBV10-1, the J gene TRBJ1-5; maybe TRBD1 (5 bases). This CDR3 comprises 16 residues. V gave up 0 bases and J gave up 7 bases, with 16 bases separating them. Germline V gene data show CDR1 as WNHNN and CDR2 as SYGVQD (reference sequence). CDR3 coding DNA: TGCGCCAGCAGTGAGTCGGGCAGGGTCCCTAAACAGCCCCAGCATTTT. Its translation: CASSESGRVPKQPQHF.

The chain joins TRBV5-1 to TRBJ2-5; 14 positions agree with TRBD2. J was trimmed by 1 base and V by 5 bases; bases with no gene match: 4. The CDR3 covers 16 residues. Germline CDR1 is SGHRS and CDR2 is YFSETQ. The CDR3 reads CASSTGTSGGQETQYF. The CDR3 DNA reads as TGCGCCAGCAGTACCGGGACTAGCGGGGGCCAAGAGACCCAGTACTTC. The full variable domain, completed using reference TRBV5-1 and TRBJ2-5, is KAGVTQTPRYLIKTRGQQVTLSCSPISGHRSVSWYQQTPGQGLQFLFEYFSETQRNKGNFPGRFSGRQFSNSRSEMNVSTLELGDSALYLCASSTGTSGGQETQYFGPGTRLLVL.

This clone was counted only a few times. The chain links TRBV5-1 to TRBJ1-3, with D possibly TRBD1 on 5 matching bases. This CDR3 is built from 14 residues. V lost 7 bases to trimming and J lost 4 bases, with 15 bases between them. The germline CDR1 and CDR2 sequences are SGHRS and YFSETQ. In DNA form, the CDR3 reads TGCGCCAGCCCCCACAGGAGTTCAGGAAACACCATATATTTT. Translation: CASPHRSSGNTIYF.

This rearrangement joins TRBV27 to TRBJ2-7, with D perhaps matching TRBD2 (6 bases). V was cut by 4 bases and J by 3 bases, with 16 bases left in between. This CDR3 has 15 residues. The V gene's germline CDR1 is MNHEY and CDR2 SMNVEV (reference sequence). The CDR3 nucleotides read TGTGCCAGCAGTTCGCTGGCCGGGACTTTCTACGAGCAGTACTTC. Its translation is CASSSLAGTFYEQYF.

The V call is TRBV7-6, the J call TRBJ2-6, with TRBD1 matching over 8 bases. The trim removed 6 bases at V and 4 bases at J, leaving 17 bases unmatched. From germline, CDR1 is SGHVS and CDR2 FNYEAQ. The CDR3 contains 19 residues. Here the CDR3 reads CASSLLGRGRWNGANVLTF. The CDR3 coding sequence is TGTGCCAGCAGTTTGCTCGGCAGGGGGCGGTGGAACGGGGCCAACGTCCTGACTTTC.

This chain uses TRBV7-2 with TRBJ2-5; 13 nucleotides match TRBD2. The V and J ends lost 0 bases and 5 bases, in that order; junction bases with no gene match: 9. The germline CDR1 and CDR2 sequences are SGHTA and FQGNSA. CDR3 length: 18 amino acids. The CDR3 reads CASSLARGLAGREETQYF. The CDR3 DNA reads as TGTGCCAGCAGCTTAGCGCGGGGACTAGCGGGGAGGGAGGAGACCCAGTACTTC. The full variable domain, with the rest looked up from reference TRBV7-2 and TRBJ2-5, is GAGVSQSPSNKVTEKGKDVELRCDPISGHTALYWYRQSLGQGLEFLIYFQGNSAPDKSGLPSDRFSAERTGGSVSTLTIQRTQQEDSAVYLCASSLARGLAGREETQYFGPGTRLLVL.

V gene TRBV5-1 combines with J gene TRBJ2-2; 8 nucleotides match TRBD2. This CDR3 spans 16 amino acids. Germline CDR1 SGHRS, CDR2 YFSETQ. The V gene end was trimmed by 1 base and the J gene end by 8 bases; junction bases not matched to a gene: 10. CDR3 protein: CASSLFSGGPGGELFF. The DNA for the CDR3 is TGCGCCAGCAGCTTGTTCTCGGGAGGGCCCGGTGGGGAGCTGTTTTTT.

The J gene is TRBJ2-1, the V gene TRBV29-1; 10 bases align to TRBD2. The V gene's germline CDR1 is SQVTM and CDR2 ANQGSEA. The CDR3 has 15 residues. J lost 0 bases, V lost 8 bases, and 7 bases had no gene match. The DNA for the CDR3 is TGCAGCTTAAGAGTAGCGGGAGGCTCCTACAATGAGCAGTTCTTC. It specifies CSLRVAGGSYNEQFF.

The rearrangement links TRBV6-5 to TRBJ2-7, with 7 nucleotides matching TRBD1. The CDR3 loop spans 14 amino acids. The V gene's germline CDR1 is MNHEY and CDR2 SVGAGI. J was trimmed by 1 base and V by 6 bases; bases with no gene match: 6. CDR3 sequence (DNA): TGTGCCAGCAGGCGGACAGGATCATCCTACGAGCAGTACTTC. This encodes CASRRTGSSYEQYF.

This clone was observed a handful of times. V is TRBV4-3 and J is TRBJ2-7, with D hard to call. V was clipped by 3 bases and J by 0 bases, with 3 bases between them. The germline V gene encodes CDR1 LGHNA and CDR2 YSLEER. CDR3 length: 12 amino acids. The CDR3, as DNA: TGCGCCAGCAGCCACAGCTCCTACGAGCAGTACTTC. Amino acid sequence: CASSHSSYEQYF.

The chain recombines TRBV11-1 with TRBJ2-2; D gene uncertain. The V gene's germline CDR1 is SGHAT and CDR2 FQDESV (reference sequence). The CDR3 is 15 amino acids. V was clipped by 1 base and J by 5 bases, with 11 bases between them. CDR3 in DNA: TGTGCCAGCAGCTTAGAGCCGCTCCGGACCGGGGAGCTGTTTTTT. Translated: CASSLEPLRTGELFF.

The rearrangement links TRBV30 to TRBJ2-7, with 9 bases matching TRBD2. Per the germline V gene, CDR1 is GTSNPN and CDR2 is SVGIG (reference sequence). V was pared by 0 bases and J by 5 bases, with 8 bases of the junction left unmatched. The CDR3 consists of 15 residues. CDR3 in amino acids: CAWSVRSIAGDEQYF. The DNA for the CDR3 is TGTGCCTGGAGTGTACGTTCTATAGCGGGAGACGAGCAGTACTTC.

V gene TRBV5-1 combines with J gene TRBJ1-2; D might be TRBD1 (5 bases). CDR1 SGHRS and CDR2 YFSETQ come from the germline V gene. This CDR3 has 14 residues. The V end lost 3 bases, the J end lost 8 bases, and 17 bases lay between the germline ends. CDR3 region: CASSSGPLARGYTF. The CDR3 region has the DNA TGCGCCAGCAGCTCGGGACCCCTCGCGAGAGGCTACACCTTC.

The genes are TRBV10-3 and TRBJ1-5; TRBD1 aligns across 8 bases. Germline V gives CDR1 ENHRY, CDR2 SYGVKD. This CDR3 is built from 15 residues. V was clipped by 3 bases and J by 0 bases; unmatched bases: 1. This chain's CDR3 is CAISDRGHSNQPQHF. The CDR3 DNA sequence: TGTGCCATCAGTGACAGGGGGCATAGCAATCAGCCCCAGCATTTT.

V and J are TRBV6-4 and TRBJ1-4, with 7 positions matching TRBD1. CDR3 length equals 15 residues. The J segment lost 8 bases and the V segment lost 8 bases, leaving 14 bases of the junction unmatched. Germline assignment: CDR1 MRHNA and CDR2 SNTAGT. CDR3 coding DNA: TGTGCCAGCGGCCCCTACCGGGACAGAATGGAAAAACTGTTTTTT. Translation gives CASGPYRDRMEKLFF.

This chain links TRBV4-3 with TRBJ1-4; D uncertain. V was trimmed by 2 bases and J by 10 bases, leaving 11 bases between them. This CDR3 has 13 amino acids. Germline CDR1 reads LGHNA; CDR2 reads YSLEER. CDR3 DNA: TGCGCCAGCAGCCAACGATTATTGGGAAAACTGTTTTTT. Protein product: CASSQRLLGKLFF.

The chain combines TRBV10-1 with TRBJ1-2, with 8 bases that match TRBD1. Germline loops: CDR1 WNHNN, CDR2 SYGVQD (reference sequence). The CDR3 contains 16 residues. Unmatched junction bases numbered 9, after V lost 3 bases and J lost 3 bases. The CDR3 is CASSDAWTGLDYGYTF. In DNA form, the CDR3 reads TGCGCCAGCAGTGACGCGTGGACAGGGTTGGACTATGGCTACACCTTC.